Reported below is one T cell receptor beta chain. No antigen is known for it. One base away there is no much larger clone; base qualities are not given. The data were taken from a study of STAT5B mutations in CD4+ large granular lymphocyte leukemia (dated by TCRdb to between 2020 and 2023). As for the study more broadly: Among healthy controls, the CDR3 'QG' motif was associated with a particular HLA allele. The study compared the TCRbeta repertoires of patients with CD4+ T-cell large granular lymphocyte leukemia against the TCRbeta repertoires of healthy blood donors. Flow cytometry on FACSCanto II or FACSVerse showed that the purified fractions were more than 95% pure among lymphocytes. Study-level results and caveats: The main leukemic clonotypes were found to be private to each patient, although approximately 25% of the main leukemic clonotypes were detected at low frequency in the non-leukemic repertoires of other patients. Data were not HLA-matched; higher clonality in CD4+ versus CD8+ T-LGLL could reflect the relatively small sample size. TRBV06-family usage was enriched among the top patient clones (8/27) compared with healthy controls (2/35). Compared with healthy CD4+ repertoires, CD4-sorted patient repertoires appeared more clonal, and this difference remained even after the putative leukemic clones were removed.

The immunoSEQ assay at survey resolution was used to sequence TCRbeta rearrangements from genomic DNA. The paper's processing steps were these. In the TCR sequencing data, the lowest productive clonotype frequency that could be detected was 2.59 x 10-5. Analyses included only productive TCRbeta rearrangements, meaning complete and in-frame sequences. Simpson clonality, calculated in the immunoSEQ Analyzer version 3.0, was used as the measure of sample clonality. Clones were categorized by frequency as very rare, small, medium, large (1-20%) or hyperexpanded (>20%). Generation probabilities were estimated with OLGA 1.2.3, V-gene circos plots were generated with VDJtools, specificities were searched for in VDJdb, and CDR3 motifs were identified with GLIPH. This immuneACCESS table, as held by TCRdb, lists in-frame sequences with V and J called but not all clones. Of the missing ones, under half trace to an unresolved V gene in checked studies; the others have no known cause. V and J calls and clone size follow that table, whereas D and trimming were derived from the DNA. The sample contains about 36,000 clones, under 80% of them found a single time. About 2.3% of the sample comes from the top ten.

The healthy controls were 35 or so blood donors, and the buffy coats of these donors were supplied by the Finnish Red Cross blood service. All TCR-sequenced material derived from peripheral blood: patient blood samples and healthy donor buffy coats. Ficoll-Hypaque gradient centrifugation was used to isolate peripheral blood mononuclear cells. CD4+ cells were purified magnetically from the buffy coats of healthy controls. The Gentra Puregene Cell and Tissue kit was used for genomic DNA extraction, and quantification was performed on a Qubit 2.0 fluorometer. From the cysteine up to the phenylalanine, the CDR3 has a length of 13 residues. The read is trimmed to its CDR3 DNA, 39 bases read in frame from base 1. CDR1 and CDR2 were assigned from the germline V gene as MNHNS and SASEGT. The germline ends are 15 bases apart after V is trimmed by 8 bases and J by 7 bases.

The receptor was isolated from a human donor in good health. The source material was CD4+ T cells from blood buffy coats. Recombination linked TRBV6-1 to TRBJ1-5, with no confident D gene call. The CDR3 loop reads CASGLGLGQPQHF. The DNA is as follows: TGTGCCAGCGGATTAGGGTTAGGGCAGCCCCAGCATTTT.